What follows are 28 T cell receptor beta chains derived from one specimen sequenced in a study of T cells after yellow fever vaccination. TCRdb re-derived calls from the 5' RACE reads in MiXCR, one entry per CDR3 protein. The sample has a few hundred thousand distinct CDR3 sequences; 6.2% are singletons. Material: PBMCs, obtained 5 days after the yellow fever booster vaccination. The receptors shown here come from a man aged 25-45 years who received the YFV17D yellow fever vaccine.

The chain uses TRBV3-1 and TRBJ2-1; unclear D gene. The CDR3 runs 16 residues. Germline V gene lookup returns CDR1 LGHDT and CDR2 YNNKEL (reference sequence). V lost 0 bases and J 6 bases, leaving 15 bases between the germline ends. The CDR3 DNA is TGTGCCAGCAGCCAAGATGAAGACCCCGGGCTCAATGAGCAGTTCTTC. Amino acids: CASSQDEDPGLNEQFF.

This clonotype was counted ten times or more. Here the CDR3 DNA reads TGTGCCAGCGTGACAGACAACACCGGGGAGCTGTTTTTT. Translation gives CASVTDNTGELFF. The chain has TRBV25-1 and TRBJ2-2; possibly TRBD1 for D (5 bases). V was pared by 8 bases and J by 2 bases, with 9 bases between. This CDR3 contains 13 residues. CDR1 is MGHDK, CDR2 SYGVNS, per germline.

This clonotype appeared a few times. The chain's CDR3 is CASSARGGEQYF. CDR3 coding DNA: TGTGCCAGCAGCGCCAGGGGTGGCGAGCAGTACTTC. This sequence joins TRBV6-5 and TRBJ2-7; a weak D match, TRBD1 (6 bases). The CDR3 totals 12 residues. Trimming stripped 6 bases from V and 6 bases from J, with 12 bases between. In germline, CDR1 is MNHEY, CDR2 SVGAGI.

This chain uses TRBV29-1 with TRBJ1-5; 8 positions match TRBD1. Germline values: CDR1 SQVTM, CDR2 ANQGSEA. V was clipped by 4 bases and J by 5 bases; unmatched bases: 4. CDR3 size: 13 residues. CDR3 DNA: TGCAGCGTTGGCCAGGGGGCCGATCAGCCCCAGCATTTT. Amino acid sequence: CSVGQGADQPQHF.

In its sample, this clonotype was seen many times. This chain uses TRBV15 with TRBJ2-7; D is undetermined. Between the trimmed V and J ends, which lost 0 bases and 2 bases, there was a span of 8 bases. The germline CDR1 and CDR2 sequences are LNHNV and YYDKDF (reference sequence). The CDR3 has 14 amino acids. CDR3 in DNA: TGTGCCACCAGCAGAGATCGGGCAGCCTACGAGCAGTACTTC. It yields the protein CATSRDRAAYEQYF.

The V gene is TRBV6-5, the J gene TRBJ1-2, with 7 bases matching TRBD1. The CDR3 is made up of 14 amino acids. Germline trimming cut 7 bases from V and 2 bases from J; bases unmatched to any gene: 7. CDR1 is MNHEY and CDR2 is SVGAGI in the germline V gene. The CDR3 nucleotides read TGTGCCAGCACCGAGACAGGGATAAACTATGGCTACACCTTC. It yields the protein CASTETGINYGYTF.

This clonotype has a handful of counts. The gene calls are TRBV20-1 and TRBJ1-2, with TRBD1 matching 8 bases. Losses at the gene ends were 0 bases for V and 4 bases for J; bases not matched to a gene: 7. This CDR3 is built from 15 residues. Per germline, CDR1 DFQATT and CDR2 SNEGSKA (reference sequence). The CDR3 reads CSARDVTGGTYGYTF. CDR3 DNA sequence: TGCAGTGCTAGAGATGTCACAGGGGGAACCTATGGCTACACCTTC.

This clonotype has at least ten counts. The V gene is TRBV20-1, the J gene TRBJ2-3; TRBD2 aligns across 12 bases. The germline V gene encodes CDR1 DFQATT and CDR2 SNEGSKA (reference sequence). The length of the CDR3 is 14 residues. The V segment lost 5 bases and the J segment 6 bases; nucleotides outside the gene matches: 6. The CDR3 reads CSARTSGKVDTQYF. DNA for the CDR3: TGCAGTGCTCGGACTAGCGGGAAGGTGGATACGCAGTATTTT.

The chain recombines TRBV5-5 with TRBJ2-1; TRBD2 is a possible D gene (5 bases). V lost 0 bases and J 8 bases, leaving 18 bases between the germline ends. Germline loops: CDR1 SGHKS, CDR2 YYEKEE (reference sequence). The CDR3 spans 16 residues. The CDR3 DNA reads TGTGCCAGCAGCTTGGTCGTGCGGGTGGTGGCCGATGAGCAGTTCTTC. Translation: CASSLVVRVVADEQFF.

The chain joins TRBV5-4 to TRBJ1-1; no clear D gene. V dropped 0 bases and J dropped 8 bases, with 17 bases sitting between them. This CDR3 is 15 amino acids long. Germline V gene data show CDR1 as SGHNT and CDR2 as YYREEE (reference sequence). In nucleotides, the CDR3 is TGTGCCAGCAGCTTGGCGGGAGGTGAGAGTGGAGAAGCTTTCTTT. Translated, it gives CASSLAGGESGEAFF.

This clonotype was counted between two and nine times. The V call is TRBV3-1, the J call TRBJ1-1; TRBD1 might be the D (5 bases). Germline V gene data show CDR1 as LGHDT and CDR2 as YNNKEL (reference sequence). The CDR3 extends over 15 amino acids. Trimming removed 1 base at V and 0 bases at J, with 9 bases between. The CDR3, as DNA: TGTGCCAGCAGCCAAGGGGGGGAGGTGAACACTGAAGCTTTCTTT. This sequence encodes CASSQGGEVNTEAFF.

This chain connects TRBV5-1 to TRBJ2-1; the match to TRBD2 covers 9 bases. Germline loops: CDR1 SGHRS, CDR2 YFSETQ. Trimming removed 0 bases from V and 6 bases from J; junction bases left unmatched: 4. The CDR3 extends over 15 amino acids. CDR3 sequence reads: CASSLVAGGVNEQFF. The CDR3 DNA reads TGCGCCAGCAGCTTGGTTGCGGGAGGGGTCAATGAGCAGTTCTTC.

This clonotype was detected many times. The gene calls are TRBV7-2 and TRBJ2-1; 7 bases map to TRBD2. CDR3 length: 15 amino acids. The trim removed 0 bases at V and 5 bases at J, leaving 4 bases unmatched. CDR1 SGHTA and CDR2 FQGNSA come from the germline V gene. This chain's CDR3 is CASSLAGGPNNEQFF. The CDR3 nucleotides are TGTGCCAGCAGCTTAGCGGGAGGGCCGAACAATGAGCAGTTCTTC.

Comments on this clonotype: A much more abundant neighbour one base away suggests this may be a read error. V is TRBV27 and J is TRBJ2-1, with TRBD1 matching 8 bases. CDR3 length: 13 residues. In germline, CDR1 is MNHEY, CDR2 SMNVEV (reference sequence). The CDR3, as DNA: TGTGCCAGCAGATACAGGGGGATGGATGATCAGTTCTTC. Its protein product is CASRYRGMDDQFF.

This clonotype has more than one count but fewer than ten. CDR3 coding DNA: TGCAGTGCTAGGGGGCCGGACTCCACCTACGAGCAGTACTTC. This translates into CSARGPDSTYEQYF. The rearrangement joins TRBV20-1 to TRBJ2-7; D could derive from TRBD1 or TRBD2 (5 bases each). V dropped 3 bases and J dropped 2 bases, with 14 bases sitting between them. Germline CDR1 reads DFQATT; CDR2 reads SNEGSKA (reference sequence). The CDR3 is 14 amino acids.

This clonotype showed up many times. J is TRBJ1-6 and V is TRBV6-1; D unclear. Trimming took 5 bases from V and 9 from J, leaving 26 bases between them. The CDR3 is 18 residues long. CDR1 and CDR2 (germline): MNHNS, SASEGT. CDR3 residues: CASSTQSLGPSWGSPLHF. For the CDR3, the DNA is TGTGCCAGCAGTACCCAATCCCTCGGACCTTCCTGGGGTTCACCCCTCCACTTT.

This clonotype was found a few times. The chain is built from TRBV19 and TRBJ2-7; D remains unclear. V lost 1 base to trimming and J lost 2 bases, with 9 bases between them. The CDR3 runs to 14 residues. From germline, CDR1 is LNHDA and CDR2 SQIVND (reference sequence). The CDR3 protein is CASSIAGGTYEQYF. The DNA for the CDR3 is TGTGCCAGTAGTATAGCGGGCGGTACCTACGAGCAGTACTTC. Supplemented by reference TRBV19 and TRBJ2-7, the full variable domain reads DGGITQSPKYLFRKEGQNVTLSCEQNLNHDAMYWYRQDPGQGLRLIYYSQIVNDFQKGDIAEGYSVSREKKESFPLTVTSAQKNPTAFYLCASSIAGGTYEQYFGPGTRLTVT.

The rearrangement links TRBV20-1 to TRBJ1-5, with a possible D match to TRBD1 (5 bases). CDR3 size: 15 residues. Per the germline V gene, CDR1 is DFQATT and CDR2 is SNEGSKA (reference sequence). V was shortened by 1 base and J by 3 bases, with 13 bases between the two germline ends. The CDR3 coding sequence is TGCAGTGCTAGAGTGGTGGGAGGGGTCAATCAGCCCCAGCATTTT. Protein: CSARVVGGVNQPQHF.

In this sample, this clonotype turned up a few times. CDR3 loop: CASQTASLSIGKLFF. The CDR3 region has the DNA TGTGCCAGCCAGACAGCCTCCCTTTCTATCGGAAAACTGTTTTTT. The rearrangement uses TRBV28 and TRBJ1-4; perhaps TRBD1 as D (5 bases). Germline V gives CDR1 MDHEN, CDR2 SYDVKM. The CDR3 has 15 residues. The V gene lost 8 bases and the J gene lost 10 bases, with 23 bases spanning the gap. Complete variable domain (other parts from reference TRBV28 and TRBJ1-4): DVKVTQSSRYLVKRTGEKVFLECVQDMDHENMFWYRQDPGLGLRLIYFSYDVKMKEKGDIPEGYSVSREKKERFSLILESASTNQTSMYLCASQTASLSIGKLFFGSGTQLSVL.

This chain joins TRBV11-2 and TRBJ2-7; 7 nucleotides match TRBD1. V lost 5 bases to trimming and J lost 1 base; unmatched junction nucleotides: 11. The length of the CDR3 is 16 residues. Germline V gives CDR1 SGHAT, CDR2 FQNNGV. The CDR3 loop reads CASSPIKYRGSYEQYF. For the CDR3, the DNA is TGTGCCAGCAGCCCAATCAAATACAGGGGTTCCTACGAGCAGTACTTC.

This clonotype was seen many times. J is TRBJ2-3 and V is TRBV20-1, with D unclear. The CDR3 is 11 residues long. Trimming removed 3 bases at V and 0 bases at J, with 1 base between. Germline lookup yields CDR1 DFQATT and CDR2 SNEGSKA (reference sequence). The CDR3 loop reads CSASSTDTQYF. In nucleotides, the CDR3 is TGCAGTGCTAGCAGCACAGATACGCAGTATTTT.

The sample holds many counts of this clonotype. The CDR3, as DNA: TGCGCCAGCAGCTCGGACAGGCGACGCACCGGGGAGCTGTTTTTT. Protein sequence: CASSSDRRRTGELFF. The V call is TRBV5-1, the J call TRBJ2-2, with 7 bases that match TRBD1. The CDR3 length is 15 residues. V shed 3 bases, J shed 4 bases, and the junction held 6 bases outside the gene matches. The germline CDR1 and CDR2 sequences are SGHRS and YFSETQ. Full variable domain (missing parts from reference TRBV5-1 and TRBJ2-2): KAGVTQTPRYLIKTRGQQVTLSCSPISGHRSVSWYQQTPGQGLQFLFEYFSETQRNKGNFPGRFSGRQFSNSRSEMNVSTLELGDSALYLCASSSDRRRTGELFFGEGSRLTVL.

The chain has TRBV24-1 and TRBJ1-5, with D possibly matching TRBD1 (6 bases). This CDR3 is built from 23 residues. The germline V gene encodes CDR1 KGHDR and CDR2 SFDVKD. Trimming shortened V by 2 bases and J by 0 bases, and 31 bases separated the two germline ends. CDR3 protein: CATSDSDRTIRRSQGNSNQPQHF. CDR3 DNA: TGTGCCACCAGTGATTCTGACAGGACAATCCGCCGAAGCCAAGGAAATAGCAATCAGCCCCAGCATTTT.

This clonotype was counted ten times or more. V is TRBV5-8 and J is TRBJ2-2; 9 nucleotides align to TRBD2. This CDR3 is built from 14 residues. The ends lost 3 bases at V and 6 bases at J; junction bases unmatched: 3. The germline gives CDR1 SGHTS, CDR2 YDEGEE. The CDR3: CASSYAGGAGELFF. Here the CDR3 DNA reads TGTGCCAGCAGCTACGCGGGAGGGGCCGGGGAGCTGTTTTTT. Full variable domain (missing parts from reference TRBV5-8 and TRBJ2-2): EAGVTQSPTHLIKTRGQQATLRCSPISGHTSVYWYQQALGLGLQFLLWYDEGEERNRGNFPPRFSGRQFPNYSSELNVNALELEDSALYLCASSYAGGAGELFFGEGSRLTVL.

This clonotype was picked up one time. V and J are TRBV6-1 and TRBJ1-1, with D possibly being TRBD1 (6 bases). The CDR3 is made up of 15 amino acids. The germline CDR1 and CDR2 sequences are MNHNS and SASEGT. Trimming removed 7 bases from V and 0 bases from J, with 15 bases in between. CDR3 bases: TGTGCCAGCACCCCCGCCCAGGGGATGAACACTGAAGCTTTCTTT. Translated, it gives CASTPAQGMNTEAFF.

The CDR3 spells CAWSVLGTGGEEQFF. In DNA form, the CDR3 reads TGTGCCTGGAGTGTACTAGGGACGGGAGGTGAGGAGCAGTTCTTC. The genes are TRBV30 and TRBJ2-1; 7 bases agree with TRBD2. There are 15 residues in the CDR3. CDR1 and CDR2 from the germline V gene are GTSNPN and SVGIG (reference sequence). Trimming removed 0 bases from V and 10 bases from J; junction bases left unmatched: 12.

The chain uses TRBV6-5 and TRBJ2-7; D gene unclear. From germline, CDR1 is MNHEY and CDR2 SVGAGI. V lost 1 base, J lost 1 base, and 14 bases lay in between. The CDR3 contains 16 residues. The CDR3 region is CASSYFPREGSYEQYF. DNA for the CDR3: TGTGCCAGCAGTTACTTCCCTAGGGAAGGATCCTACGAGCAGTACTTC.

The chain carries TRBV3-1 and TRBJ2-7, with D unclear. The CDR3 covers 14 residues. V dropped 0 bases and J dropped 2 bases, with 8 bases sitting between them. Germline V gene lookup returns CDR1 LGHDT and CDR2 YNNKEL (reference sequence). In nucleotides, the CDR3 is TGTGCCAGCAGCCAAGATCTTTCGACCTACGAGCAGTACTTC. It translates to CASSQDLSTYEQYF.